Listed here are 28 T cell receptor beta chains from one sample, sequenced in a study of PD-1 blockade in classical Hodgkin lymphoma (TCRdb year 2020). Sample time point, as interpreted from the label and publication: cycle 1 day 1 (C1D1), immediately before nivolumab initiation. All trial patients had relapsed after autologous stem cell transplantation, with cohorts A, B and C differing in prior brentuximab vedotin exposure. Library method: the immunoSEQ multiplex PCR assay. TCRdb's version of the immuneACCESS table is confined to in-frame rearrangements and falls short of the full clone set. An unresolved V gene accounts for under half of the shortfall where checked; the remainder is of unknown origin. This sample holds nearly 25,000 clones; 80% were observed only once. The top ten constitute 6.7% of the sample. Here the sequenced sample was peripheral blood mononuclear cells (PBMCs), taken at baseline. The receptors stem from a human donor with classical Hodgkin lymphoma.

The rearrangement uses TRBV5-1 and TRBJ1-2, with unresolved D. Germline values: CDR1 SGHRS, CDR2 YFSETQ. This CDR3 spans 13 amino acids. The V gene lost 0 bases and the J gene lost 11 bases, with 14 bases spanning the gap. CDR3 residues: CASSLGTAEGYTF. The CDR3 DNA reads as TGCGCCAGCAGCTTGGGTACAGCCGAAGGGTACACCTTC.

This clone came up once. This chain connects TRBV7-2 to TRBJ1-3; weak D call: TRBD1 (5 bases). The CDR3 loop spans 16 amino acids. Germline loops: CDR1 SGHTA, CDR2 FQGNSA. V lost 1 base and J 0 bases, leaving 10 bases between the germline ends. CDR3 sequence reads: CASSLGQIGSGNTIYF. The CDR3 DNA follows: TGTGCCAGCAGCTTAGGACAGATCGGCTCTGGAAACACCATATATTTT.

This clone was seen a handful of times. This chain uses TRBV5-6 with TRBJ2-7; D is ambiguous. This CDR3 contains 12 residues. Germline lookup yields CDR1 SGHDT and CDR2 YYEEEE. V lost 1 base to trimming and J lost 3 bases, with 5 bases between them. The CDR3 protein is CASSLLDYEQYF. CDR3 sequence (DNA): TGTGCCAGCAGCTTGTTGGACTACGAGCAGTACTTC.

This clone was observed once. CDR3 bases: TGTGCCAGCAGCGATACGGCAAATTCACCCCTCCACTTT. Translated, it gives CASSDTANSPLHF. J is TRBJ1-6 and V is TRBV7-2; no reliable D call. Trimming took off 5 bases at V and 7 bases at J, with 9 bases between the two ends. The CDR3 is made up of 13 amino acids. CDR1 SGHTA and CDR2 FQGNSA come from the germline V gene.

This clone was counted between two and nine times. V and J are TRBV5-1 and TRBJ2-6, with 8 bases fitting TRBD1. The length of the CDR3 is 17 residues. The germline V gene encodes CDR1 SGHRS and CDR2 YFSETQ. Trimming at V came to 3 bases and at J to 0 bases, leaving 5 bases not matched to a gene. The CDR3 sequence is CASSYQGAVSGANVLTF. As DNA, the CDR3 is TGCGCCAGCAGCTATCAGGGGGCGGTCTCTGGGGCCAACGTCCTGACTTTC.

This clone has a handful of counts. CDR3 loop: CASSPENTEAFF. CDR3 DNA: TGTGCCAGCAGCCCAGAGAACACTGAAGCTTTCTTT. The V call is TRBV7-9, the J call TRBJ1-1; D not certain. Germline loops: CDR1 SEHNR, CDR2 FQNEAQ (reference sequence). This CDR3 is 12 amino acids long. V was clipped by 5 bases and J by 1 base, with 5 bases between them.

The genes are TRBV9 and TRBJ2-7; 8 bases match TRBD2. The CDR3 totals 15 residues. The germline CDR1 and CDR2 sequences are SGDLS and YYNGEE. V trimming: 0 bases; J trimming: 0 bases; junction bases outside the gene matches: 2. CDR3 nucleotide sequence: TGTGCCAGCAGCGTAGGGACTAGCCCCTCCTACGAGCAGTACTTC. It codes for CASSVGTSPSYEQYF.

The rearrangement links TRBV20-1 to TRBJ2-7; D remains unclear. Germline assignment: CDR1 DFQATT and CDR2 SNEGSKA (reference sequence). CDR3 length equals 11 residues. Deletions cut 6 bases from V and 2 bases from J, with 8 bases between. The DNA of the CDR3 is TGCAGTGCCGACCGTACCTACGAGCAGTACTTC. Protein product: CSADRTYEQYF.

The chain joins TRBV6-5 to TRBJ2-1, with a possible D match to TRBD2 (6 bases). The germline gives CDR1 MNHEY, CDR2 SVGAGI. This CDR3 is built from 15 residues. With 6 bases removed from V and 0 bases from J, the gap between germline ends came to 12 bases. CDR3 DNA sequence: TGTGCCAGCAGCCCCCGGGGGAGCTCCTACAATGAGCAGTTCTTC. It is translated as CASSPRGSSYNEQFF.

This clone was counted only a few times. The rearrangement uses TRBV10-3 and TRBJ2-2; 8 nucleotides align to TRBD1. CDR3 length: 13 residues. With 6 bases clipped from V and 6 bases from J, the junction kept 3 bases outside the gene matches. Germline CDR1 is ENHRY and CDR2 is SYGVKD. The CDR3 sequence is CAISQQGAGELFF. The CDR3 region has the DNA TGTGCCATCAGCCAACAGGGGGCCGGGGAGCTGTTTTTT.

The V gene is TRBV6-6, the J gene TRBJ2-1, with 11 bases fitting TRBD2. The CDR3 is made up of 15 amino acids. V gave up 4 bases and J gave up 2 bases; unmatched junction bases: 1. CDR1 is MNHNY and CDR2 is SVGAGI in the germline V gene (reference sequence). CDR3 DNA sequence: TGTGCCAGCAGTTGGACTAGCGGGCCCTACAATGAGCAGTTCTTC. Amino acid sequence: CASSWTSGPYNEQFF.

The CDR3 protein is CASRQTGDTEAFF. In nucleotides, the CDR3 is TGTGCCAGCAGACAGACAGGGGACACTGAAGCTTTCTTT. V is TRBV28 and J is TRBJ1-1; the match to TRBD1 covers 8 bases. Germline V gene sequence: CDR1 MDHEN, CDR2 SYDVKM. J was trimmed by 3 bases and V by 6 bases; bases with no gene match: 3. The CDR3 extends over 13 amino acids.

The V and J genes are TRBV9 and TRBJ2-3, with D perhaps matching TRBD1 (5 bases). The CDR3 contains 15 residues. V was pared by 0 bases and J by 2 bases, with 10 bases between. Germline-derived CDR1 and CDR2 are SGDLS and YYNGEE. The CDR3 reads CASSVDNRFTDTQYF. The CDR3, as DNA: TGTGCCAGCAGCGTAGACAACAGGTTCACAGATACGCAGTATTTT. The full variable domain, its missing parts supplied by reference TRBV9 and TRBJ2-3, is DSGVTQTPKHLITATGQRVTLRCSPRSGDLSVYWYQQSLDQGLQFLIQYYNGEERAKGNILERFSAQQFPDLHSELNLSSLELGDSALYFCASSVDNRFTDTQYFGPGTRLTVL.

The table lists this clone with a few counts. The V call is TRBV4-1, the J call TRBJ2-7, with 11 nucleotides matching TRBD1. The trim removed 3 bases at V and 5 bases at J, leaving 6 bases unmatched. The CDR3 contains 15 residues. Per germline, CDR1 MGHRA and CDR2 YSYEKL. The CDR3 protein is CASSHRTGGWDEQYF. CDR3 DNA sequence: TGCGCCAGCAGCCACCGGACAGGGGGCTGGGACGAGCAGTACTTC.

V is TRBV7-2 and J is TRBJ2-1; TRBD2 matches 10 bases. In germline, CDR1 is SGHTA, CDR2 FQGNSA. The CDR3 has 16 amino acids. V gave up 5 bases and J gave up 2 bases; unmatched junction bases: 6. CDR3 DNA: TGTGCCAGCAGCCTTCGCCTAGCGGGGGCCTACAATGAGCAGTTCTTC. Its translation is CASSLRLAGAYNEQFF. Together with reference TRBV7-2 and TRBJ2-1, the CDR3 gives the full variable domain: GAGVSQSPSNKVTEKGKDVELRCDPISGHTALYWYRQSLGQGLEFLIYFQGNSAPDKSGLPSDRFSAERTGGSVSTLTIQRTQQEDSAVYLCASSLRLAGAYNEQFFGPGTRLTVL.

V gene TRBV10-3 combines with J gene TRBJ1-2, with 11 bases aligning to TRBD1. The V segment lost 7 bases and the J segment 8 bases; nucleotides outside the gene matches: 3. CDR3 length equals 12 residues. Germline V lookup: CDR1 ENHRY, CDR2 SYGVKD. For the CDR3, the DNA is TGTGCCATCACCGGGACAGGGGGAGGCTACACCTTC. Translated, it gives CAITGTGGGYTF.

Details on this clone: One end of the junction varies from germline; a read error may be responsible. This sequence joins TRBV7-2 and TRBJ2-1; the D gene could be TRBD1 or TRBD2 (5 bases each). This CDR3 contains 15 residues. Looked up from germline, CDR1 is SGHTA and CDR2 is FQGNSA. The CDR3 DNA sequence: TGCGCCAGCAGCCAAGACAGCAGGTGGAGGAATGAGCAGTTCTTC. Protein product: CASSQDSRWRNEQFF.

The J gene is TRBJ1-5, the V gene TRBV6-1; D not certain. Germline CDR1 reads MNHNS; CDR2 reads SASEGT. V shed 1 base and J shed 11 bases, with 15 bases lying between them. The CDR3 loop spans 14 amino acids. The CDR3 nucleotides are TGTGCCAGCAGTGAAGTGTCGCGGGGTGAGTCCCAGCATTTT. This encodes CASSEVSRGESQHF.

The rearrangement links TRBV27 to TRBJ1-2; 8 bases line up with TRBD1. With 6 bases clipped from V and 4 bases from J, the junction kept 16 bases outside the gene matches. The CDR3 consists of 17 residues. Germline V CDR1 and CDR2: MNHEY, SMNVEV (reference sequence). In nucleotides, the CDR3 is TGTGCCAGCAGCTCCAATGGACAGGGCCCAGGTGGCTATGGCTACACCTTC. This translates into CASSSNGQGPGGYGYTF.

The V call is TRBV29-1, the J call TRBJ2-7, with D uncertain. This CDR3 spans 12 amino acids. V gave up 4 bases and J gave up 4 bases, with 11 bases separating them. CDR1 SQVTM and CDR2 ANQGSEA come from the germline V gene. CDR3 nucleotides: TGCAGCGTTGCGGTAGGCTCATACGAGCAGTACTTC. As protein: CSVAVGSYEQYF.

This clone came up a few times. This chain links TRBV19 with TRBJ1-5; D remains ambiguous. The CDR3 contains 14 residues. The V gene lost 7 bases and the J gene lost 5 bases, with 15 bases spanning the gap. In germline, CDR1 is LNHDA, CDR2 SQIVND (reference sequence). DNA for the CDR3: TGTGCCAGTAACCCACACAGCGGTCATCAGCCCCAGCATTTT. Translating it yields CASNPHSGHQPQHF. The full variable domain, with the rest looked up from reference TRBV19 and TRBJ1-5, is DGGITQSPKYLFRKEGQNVTLSCEQNLNHDAMYWYRQDPGQGLRLIYYSQIVNDFQKGDIAEGYSVSREKKESFPLTVTSAQKNPTAFYLCASNPHSGHQPQHFGDGTRLSIL.

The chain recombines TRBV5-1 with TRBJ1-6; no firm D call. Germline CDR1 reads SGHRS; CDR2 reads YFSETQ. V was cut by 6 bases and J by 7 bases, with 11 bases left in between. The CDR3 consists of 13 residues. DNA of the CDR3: TGCGCCAGCACCCGGTCGGGGAATTCACCCCTCCACTTT. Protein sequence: CASTRSGNSPLHF.

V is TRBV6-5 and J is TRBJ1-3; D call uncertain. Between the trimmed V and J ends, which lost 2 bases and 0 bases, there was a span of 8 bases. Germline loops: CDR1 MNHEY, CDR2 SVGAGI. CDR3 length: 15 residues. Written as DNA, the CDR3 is TGTGCCAGCAGTTACACCGGGGACTCTGGAAACACCATATATTTT. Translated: CASSYTGDSGNTIYF.

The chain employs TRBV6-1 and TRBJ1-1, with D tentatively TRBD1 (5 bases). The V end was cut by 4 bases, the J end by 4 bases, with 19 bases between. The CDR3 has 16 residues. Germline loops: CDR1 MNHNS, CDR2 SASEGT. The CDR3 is CASSVTALGLPTEAFF. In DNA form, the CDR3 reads TGTGCCAGCAGTGTCACCGCTTTGGGACTTCCCACTGAAGCTTTCTTT.

Here the CDR3 DNA reads TGTGCCAGCAGCTCATACCAAGGGCGGGGGGGAAGCGAGCAGTTCTTC. Protein product: CASSSYQGRGGSEQFF. The chain links TRBV11-3 to TRBJ2-1; TRBD2 matches at 9 bases. The length of the CDR3 is 16 residues. Per the germline V gene, CDR1 is SGHNT and CDR2 is YENEEA. Trimming took 4 bases from V and 10 from J; bases not matched to a gene: 14.

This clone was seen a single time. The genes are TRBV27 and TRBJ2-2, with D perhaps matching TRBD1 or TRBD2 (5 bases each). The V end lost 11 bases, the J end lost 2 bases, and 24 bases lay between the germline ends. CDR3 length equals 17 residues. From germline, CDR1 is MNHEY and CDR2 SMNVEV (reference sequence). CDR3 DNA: TGTGCCGCAAGTAGGGGAGCGGCCGGGCGTAACACCGGGGAGCTGTTTTTT. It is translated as CAASRGAAGRNTGELFF.

CDR3 coding DNA: TGCAGCGTTGAAGACCCATGGGAAGGGACCCAGTACTTC. Translation gives CSVEDPWEGTQYF. V gene TRBV29-1 combines with J gene TRBJ2-5, with D unclear. The CDR3 consists of 13 residues. Trimming took off 0 bases at V and 7 bases at J, with 12 bases between the two ends. CDR1 is SQVTM, CDR2 ANQGSEA, per germline.

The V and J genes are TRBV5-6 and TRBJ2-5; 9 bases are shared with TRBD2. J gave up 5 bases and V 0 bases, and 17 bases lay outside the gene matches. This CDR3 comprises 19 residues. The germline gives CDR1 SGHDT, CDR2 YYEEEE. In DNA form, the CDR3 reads TGTGCCAGCAGCTTGGCGTCTAGCGGGGATGCACCTCATTTGGAGACCCAGTACTTC. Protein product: CASSLASSGDAPHLETQYF.